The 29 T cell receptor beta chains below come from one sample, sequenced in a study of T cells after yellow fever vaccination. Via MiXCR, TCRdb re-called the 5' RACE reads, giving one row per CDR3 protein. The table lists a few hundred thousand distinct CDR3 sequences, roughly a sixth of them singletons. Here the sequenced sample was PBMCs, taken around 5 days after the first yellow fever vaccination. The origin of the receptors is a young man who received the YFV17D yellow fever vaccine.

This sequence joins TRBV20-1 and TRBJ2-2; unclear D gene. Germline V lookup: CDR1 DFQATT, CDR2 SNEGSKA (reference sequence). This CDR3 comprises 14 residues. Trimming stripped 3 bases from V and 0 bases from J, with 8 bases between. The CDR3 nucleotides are TGCAGTGCTAGGCACGCCACGAACACCGGGGAGCTGTTTTTT. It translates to CSARHATNTGELFF.

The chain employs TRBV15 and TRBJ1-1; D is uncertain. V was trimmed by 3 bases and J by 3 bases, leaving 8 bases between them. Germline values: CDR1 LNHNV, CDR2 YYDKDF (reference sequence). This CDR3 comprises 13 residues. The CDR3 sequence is CATSRGRDTEAFF. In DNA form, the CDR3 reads TGTGCCACCAGCAGGGGCCGGGACACTGAAGCTTTCTTT.

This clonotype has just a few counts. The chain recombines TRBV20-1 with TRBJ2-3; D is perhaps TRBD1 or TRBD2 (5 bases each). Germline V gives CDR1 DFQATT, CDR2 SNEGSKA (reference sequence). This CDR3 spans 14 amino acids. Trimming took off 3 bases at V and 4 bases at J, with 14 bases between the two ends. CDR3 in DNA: TGCAGTGCTAGTTGGTGGCAGGGACCAGATACGCAGTATTTT. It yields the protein CSASWWQGPDTQYF.

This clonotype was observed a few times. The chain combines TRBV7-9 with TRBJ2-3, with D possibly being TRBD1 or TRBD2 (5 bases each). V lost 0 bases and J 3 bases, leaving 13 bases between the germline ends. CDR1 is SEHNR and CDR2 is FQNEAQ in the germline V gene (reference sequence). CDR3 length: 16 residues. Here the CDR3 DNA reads TGTGCCAGCAGCTTAGCGGGGCCTCCGGGGACAGATACGCAGTATTTT. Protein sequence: CASSLAGPPGTDTQYF. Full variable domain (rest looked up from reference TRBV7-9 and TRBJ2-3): DTGVSQNPRHKITKRGQNVTFRCDPISEHNRLYWYRQTLGQGPEFLTYFQNEAQLEKSRLLSDRFSAERPKGSFSTLEIQRTEQGDSAMYLCASSLAGPPGTDTQYFGPGTRLTVL.

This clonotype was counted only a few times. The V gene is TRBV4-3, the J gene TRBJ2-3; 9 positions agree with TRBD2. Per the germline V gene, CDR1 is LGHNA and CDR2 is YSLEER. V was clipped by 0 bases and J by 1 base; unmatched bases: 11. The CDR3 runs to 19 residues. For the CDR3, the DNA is TGCGCCAGCAGCCAAGATCCGGGGCCAGCGGGGGGCCGCACAGATACGCAGTATTTT. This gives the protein CASSQDPGPAGGRTDTQYF.

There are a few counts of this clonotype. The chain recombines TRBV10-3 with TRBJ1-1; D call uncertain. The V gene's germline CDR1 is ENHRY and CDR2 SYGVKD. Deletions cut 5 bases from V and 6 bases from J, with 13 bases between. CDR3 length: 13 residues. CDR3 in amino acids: CAISPNSIAEAFF. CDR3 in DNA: TGTGCCATCAGTCCTAATTCAATCGCTGAAGCTTTCTTT.

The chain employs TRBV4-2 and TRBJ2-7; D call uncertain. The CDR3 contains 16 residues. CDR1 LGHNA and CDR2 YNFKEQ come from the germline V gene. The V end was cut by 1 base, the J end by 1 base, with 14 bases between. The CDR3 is CASSQGVSSLSYEQYF. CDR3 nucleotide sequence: TGTGCCAGCAGCCAAGGGGTTTCCTCCTTATCCTACGAGCAGTACTTC.

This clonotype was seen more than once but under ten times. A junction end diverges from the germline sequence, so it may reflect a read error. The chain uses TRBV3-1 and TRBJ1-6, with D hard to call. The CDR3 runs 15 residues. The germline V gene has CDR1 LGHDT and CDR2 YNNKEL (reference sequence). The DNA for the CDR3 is TGTGCCAGCAGCCAAGAAGTAACCTACAATTCACCCCTCCACTTT. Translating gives CASSQEVTYNSPLHF.

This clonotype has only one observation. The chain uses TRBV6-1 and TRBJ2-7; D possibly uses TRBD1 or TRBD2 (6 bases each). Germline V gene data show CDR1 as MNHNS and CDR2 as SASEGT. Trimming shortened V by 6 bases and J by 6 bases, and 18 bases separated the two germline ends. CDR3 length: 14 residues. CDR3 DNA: TGTGCCAGCAGCCGCGAGGTGGGGGGCTTCGAGCAGTACTTC. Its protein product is CASSREVGGFEQYF.

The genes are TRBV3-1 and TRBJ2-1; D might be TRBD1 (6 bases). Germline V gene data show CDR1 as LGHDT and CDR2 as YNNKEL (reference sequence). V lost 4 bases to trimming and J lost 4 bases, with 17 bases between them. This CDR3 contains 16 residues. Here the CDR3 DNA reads TGTGCCAGCAGCCCGGATGGGGGCCTGGGGTACAATGAGCAGTTCTTC. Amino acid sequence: CASSPDGGLGYNEQFF.

The CDR3 loop reads CSARPKSYEQYV. The CDR3, as DNA: TGCAGTGCTAGACCCAAGTCCTACGAGCAGTACGTC. The chain uses TRBV20-1 and TRBJ2-7; unclear D gene. The CDR3 consists of 12 residues. Trimming stripped 2 bases from V and 1 base from J, with 6 bases between. Germline V CDR1 and CDR2: DFQATT, SNEGSKA (reference sequence).

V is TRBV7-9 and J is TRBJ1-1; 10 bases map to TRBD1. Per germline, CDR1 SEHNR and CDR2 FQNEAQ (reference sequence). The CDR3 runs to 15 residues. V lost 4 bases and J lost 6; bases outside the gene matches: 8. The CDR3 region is CASSYPGQGFPEAFF. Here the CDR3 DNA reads TGTGCCAGCAGCTATCCGGGACAGGGGTTCCCTGAAGCTTTCTTT.

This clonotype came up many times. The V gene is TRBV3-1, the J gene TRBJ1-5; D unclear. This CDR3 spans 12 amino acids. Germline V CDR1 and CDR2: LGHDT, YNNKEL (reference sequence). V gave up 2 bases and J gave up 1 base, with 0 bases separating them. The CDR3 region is CASSQSNQPQHF. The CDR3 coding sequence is TGTGCCAGCAGCCAAAGCAATCAGCCCCAGCATTTT. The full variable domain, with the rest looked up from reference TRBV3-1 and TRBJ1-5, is DTAVSQTPKYLVTQMGNDKSIKCEQNLGHDTMYWYKQDSKKFLKIMFSYNNKELIINETVPNRFSPKSPDKAHLNLHINSLELGDSAVYFCASSQSNQPQHFGDGTRLSIL.

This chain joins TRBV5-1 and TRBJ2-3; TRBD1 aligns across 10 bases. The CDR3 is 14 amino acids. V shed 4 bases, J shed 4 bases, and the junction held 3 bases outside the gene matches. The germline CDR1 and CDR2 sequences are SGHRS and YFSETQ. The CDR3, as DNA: TGCGCCAGCAGCGAGGGGACAGGGGCAGATACGCAGTATTTT. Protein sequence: CASSEGTGADTQYF.

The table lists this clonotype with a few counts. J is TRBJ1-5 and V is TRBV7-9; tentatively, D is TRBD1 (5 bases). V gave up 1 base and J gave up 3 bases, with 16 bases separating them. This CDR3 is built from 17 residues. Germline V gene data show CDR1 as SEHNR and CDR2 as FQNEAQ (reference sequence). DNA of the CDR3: TGTGCCAGCAGCTTAGTACAGGACACGAGCAACAATCAGCCCCAGCATTTT. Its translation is CASSLVQDTSNNQPQHF.

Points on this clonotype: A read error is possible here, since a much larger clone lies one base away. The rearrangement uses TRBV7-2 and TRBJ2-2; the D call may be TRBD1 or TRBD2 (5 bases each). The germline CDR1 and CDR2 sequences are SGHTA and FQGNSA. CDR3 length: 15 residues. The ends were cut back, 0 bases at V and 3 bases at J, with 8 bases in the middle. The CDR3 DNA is TGTGCCAGCAGCTTAGCAGGGGAGCACACCGGGGAGCTGTTTTTT. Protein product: CASSLAGEHTGELFF.

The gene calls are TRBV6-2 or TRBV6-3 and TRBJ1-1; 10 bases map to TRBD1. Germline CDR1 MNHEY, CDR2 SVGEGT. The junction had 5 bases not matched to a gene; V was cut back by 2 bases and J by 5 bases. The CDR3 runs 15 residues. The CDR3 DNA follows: TGTGCCAGCAGTTACCAGGGACAGGGGACGACTGAAGCTTTCTTT. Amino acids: CASSYQGQGTTEAFF.

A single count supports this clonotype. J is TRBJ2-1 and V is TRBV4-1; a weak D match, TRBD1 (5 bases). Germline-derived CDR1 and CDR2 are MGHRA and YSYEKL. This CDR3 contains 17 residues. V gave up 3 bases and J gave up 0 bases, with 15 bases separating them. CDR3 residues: CASSQTAAGPSYNEQFF. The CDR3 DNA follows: TGCGCCAGCAGCCAGACGGCCGCAGGGCCCTCCTACAATGAGCAGTTCTTC.

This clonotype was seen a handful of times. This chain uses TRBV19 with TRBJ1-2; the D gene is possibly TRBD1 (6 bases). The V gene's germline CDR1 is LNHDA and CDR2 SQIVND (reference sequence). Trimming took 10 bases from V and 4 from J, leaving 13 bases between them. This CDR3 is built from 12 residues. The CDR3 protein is CATGAGIYGYTF. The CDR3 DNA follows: TGTGCCACGGGGGCCGGGATCTATGGCTACACCTTC.

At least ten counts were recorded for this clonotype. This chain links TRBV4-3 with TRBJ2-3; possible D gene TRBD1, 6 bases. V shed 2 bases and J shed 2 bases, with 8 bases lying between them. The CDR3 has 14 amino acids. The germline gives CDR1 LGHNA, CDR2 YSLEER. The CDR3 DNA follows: TGCGCCAGCAGCCAACCAGGGGTCACAGATACGCAGTATTTT. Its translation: CASSQPGVTDTQYF.

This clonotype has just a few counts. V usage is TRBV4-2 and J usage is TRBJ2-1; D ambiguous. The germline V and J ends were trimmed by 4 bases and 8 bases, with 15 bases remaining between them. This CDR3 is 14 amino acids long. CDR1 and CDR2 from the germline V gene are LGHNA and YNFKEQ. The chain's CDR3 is CASSPVLFDHEQFF. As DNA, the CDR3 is TGTGCCAGCAGCCCAGTTTTGTTCGACCATGAGCAGTTCTTC.

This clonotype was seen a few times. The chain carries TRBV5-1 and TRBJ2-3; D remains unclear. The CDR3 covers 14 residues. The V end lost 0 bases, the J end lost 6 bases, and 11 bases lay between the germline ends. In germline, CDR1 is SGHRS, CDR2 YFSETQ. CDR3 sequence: CASSLGMAPDTQYF. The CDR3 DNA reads TGCGCCAGCAGCTTGGGGATGGCGCCGGATACGCAGTATTTT.

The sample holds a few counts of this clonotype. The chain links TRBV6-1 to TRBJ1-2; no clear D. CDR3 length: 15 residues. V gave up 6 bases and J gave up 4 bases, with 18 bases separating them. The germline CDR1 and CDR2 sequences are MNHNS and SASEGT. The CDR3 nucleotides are TGTGCCAGCAGACCCAGGACGTCAGGCAGCTATGGCTACACCTTC. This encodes CASRPRTSGSYGYTF.

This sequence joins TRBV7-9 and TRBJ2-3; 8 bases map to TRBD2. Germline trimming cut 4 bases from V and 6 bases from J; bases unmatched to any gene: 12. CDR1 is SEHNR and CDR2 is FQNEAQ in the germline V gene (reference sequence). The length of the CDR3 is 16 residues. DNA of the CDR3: TGTGCCAGCAGCTCTCTTCGCGGGGGGTATGACGATACGCAGTATTTT. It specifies CASSSLRGGYDDTQYF.

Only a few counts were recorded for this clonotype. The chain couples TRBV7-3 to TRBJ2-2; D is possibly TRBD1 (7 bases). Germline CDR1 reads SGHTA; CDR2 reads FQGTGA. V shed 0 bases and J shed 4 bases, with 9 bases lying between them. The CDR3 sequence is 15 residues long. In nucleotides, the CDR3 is TGTGCCAGCAGCTTAACCCAGGGGGGCACCGGGGAGCTGTTTTTT. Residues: CASSLTQGGTGELFF.

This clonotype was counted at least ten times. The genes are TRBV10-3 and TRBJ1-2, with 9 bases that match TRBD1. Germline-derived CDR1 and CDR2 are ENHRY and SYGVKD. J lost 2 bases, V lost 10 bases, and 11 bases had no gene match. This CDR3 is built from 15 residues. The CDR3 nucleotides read TGTGCCACCGCCCCGGGGACAGGGACGAACTATGGCTACACCTTC. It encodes CATAPGTGTNYGYTF.

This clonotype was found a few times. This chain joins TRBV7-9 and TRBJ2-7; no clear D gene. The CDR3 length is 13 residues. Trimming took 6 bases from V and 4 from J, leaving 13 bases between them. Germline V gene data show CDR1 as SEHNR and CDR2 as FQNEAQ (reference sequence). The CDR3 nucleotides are TGTGCCAGCAGGCCCGACTTTACGTACGAGCAGTACGTC. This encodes CASRPDFTYEQYV.

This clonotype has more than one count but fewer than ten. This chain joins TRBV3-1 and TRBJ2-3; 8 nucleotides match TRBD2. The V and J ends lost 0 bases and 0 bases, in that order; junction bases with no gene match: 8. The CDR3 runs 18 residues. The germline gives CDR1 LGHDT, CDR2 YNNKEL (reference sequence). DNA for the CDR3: TGTGCCAGCAGCCAAGATCGTAGCGGGGCCCCTAGCACAGATACGCAGTATTTT. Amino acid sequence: CASSQDRSGAPSTDTQYF.

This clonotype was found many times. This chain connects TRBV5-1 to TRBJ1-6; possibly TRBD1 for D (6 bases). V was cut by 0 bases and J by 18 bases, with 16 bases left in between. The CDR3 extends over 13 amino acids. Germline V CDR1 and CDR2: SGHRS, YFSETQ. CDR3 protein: CASSLDPGASGHF. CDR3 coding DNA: TGCGCCAGCAGCTTGGATCCAGGGGCCTCCGGCCACTTT.